A selection of T cell receptor beta chains follows, all from one sample in a study of blood T cell repertoires in COVID-19. Sequencing used immunoSEQ multiplex PCR; TCRdb keeps in-frame clones, though not all of them. This sample has around 190,000 clones, with roughly four fifths found just once. The sequencing sample was made of peripheral blood. The receptors were gathered from a woman in her 70s with COVID-19, enrolled during active disease. CDR3s include the opening cysteine and the closing phenylalanine or tryptophan. Each record gives: D gene, J gene, clone size, V gene, CDR3 protein, CDR3 DNA. A D gene is named only where the DNA matches it firmly. Size tells how often a clone was seen (once, few, many) or the class of an expanded clone, and some rows leave it out.

>.|TRBJ1-5|.|TRBV18
CASSPQRVGQPQHF
TGTGCCAGCTCACCACAGAGGGTGGGTCAGCCCCAGCATTTT
>TRBD2|TRBJ2-1|.|TRBV7-2
CASSGGTSGRTEQFF
TGTGCCAGCAGCGGAGGGACTAGCGGGAGGACTGAGCAGTTCTTC
>.|TRBJ1-3|many|TRBV5-1
CASSLTAGSGNTIYF
TGCGCCAGCAGCTTGACGGCAGGCTCTGGAAACACCATATATTTT
>TRBD2|TRBJ2-5|once|TRBV6-5
CASSYSIAGVETQYF
TGTGCCAGCAGTTACTCTATAGCGGGAGTCGAGACCCAGTACTTC
>TRBD2|TRBJ2-5|.|TRBV29-1
CSALLAGGHETQYF
TGCAGCGCTCTCCTAGCGGGAGGCCACGAGACCCAGTACTTC
>TRBD1|TRBJ2-4|once|TRBV10-1
CASREGQAVKNIQYF
TGCGCCAGCAGGGAGGGACAGGCGGTCAAAAACATTCAGTACTTC
>.|TRBJ2-2|.|TRBV9
CASSRELADTGELFF
TGTGCCAGCAGCCGTGAGTTGGCGGACACCGGGGAGCTGTTTTTT
>TRBD1|TRBJ1-2|.|TRBV7-3
CASSLRPGQGAIGYTF
TGTGCCAGCAGCTTAAGACCGGGACAGGGGGCGATCGGCTACACCTTC
>.|TRBJ1-1|.|TRBV30
CAWTPGENTEAFF
TGTGCCTGGACCCCCGGTGAGAACACTGAAGCTTTCTTT
>TRBD2|TRBJ2-7|.|TRBV10-2
CASNGGGGLAGRLWNPYEQYF
TGCGCCAGCAACGGAGGAGGGGGACTAGCGGGACGCTTGTGGAATCCCTACGAGCAGTACTTC
>.|TRBJ1-1|.|TRBV7-2
CASSLLPGNTEAFF
TGTGCCAGCAGCTTATTACCAGGGAACACTGAAGCTTTCTTT
>TRBD1|TRBJ1-5|.|TRBV5-1
CASSASGGGSNQPQHF
TGCGCCAGCAGCGCATCAGGGGGAGGAAGCAATCAGCCCCAGCATTTT
>.|TRBJ2-4|.|TRBV28
CASSLSPGGAKNIQYF
TGTGCCAGCAGTTTAAGCCCAGGAGGAGCCAAAAACATTCAGTACTTC
>TRBD2|TRBJ2-5|.|TRBV5-4
CASSVLSGPQETQYF
TGTGCCAGCAGCGTCCTTAGCGGGCCCCAAGAGACCCAGTACTTC
>TRBD2|TRBJ2-3|.|TRBV27
CASSFLAENTQYF
TGTGCCAGCAGTTTTCTAGCGGAGAATACGCAGTATTTT
>TRBD1|TRBJ1-6|few|TRBV6-5
CASRQGGTYNSPLHF
TGTGCCAGCAGACAGGGGGGGACCTATAATTCACCCCTCCACTTT
>TRBD1|TRBJ1-3|.|TRBV28
CASTPTGQGLGGNTIYF
TGTGCCAGCACTCCCACGGGACAGGGGTTGGGTGGAAACACCATATATTTT
>.|TRBJ1-1|.|TRBV5-6
CASTPSVSGNTEAFF
TGTGCCAGCACCCCGTCGGTCTCGGGGAACACTGAAGCTTTCTTT
>TRBD2|TRBJ2-7|.|TRBV3-1/TRBV3-2
CASSSSGRAVLGEQYF
TGTGCCAGCAGCTCTAGCGGGAGGGCCGTTTTAGGCGAGCAGTACTTC
>.|TRBJ2-1|.|TRBV10-2
CASSERYRVYEQFF
TGCGCCAGCAGTGAGAGGTACAGGGTCTATGAGCAGTTCTTC
>.|TRBJ2-7|once|TRBV18
CASSPTGASYEQYF
TGTGCCAGCTCGCCAACAGGAGCCTCCTACGAGCAGTACTTC
>TRBD1|TRBJ1-1|.|TRBV10-3
CATRPGGTNSGTEAFF
TGTGCCACCAGGCCAGGGGGAACCAATTCAGGCACTGAAGCTTTCTTT
>TRBD1|TRBJ2-1|.|TRBV28
CASSSRDRPYNEQFF
TGTGCCAGCAGTTCCCGGGACAGACCCTACAATGAGCAGTTCTTC
>.|TRBJ2-7|.|TRBV5-1
CASRPQSHPGQYF
TGCGCCAGCAGGCCCCAGTCCCATCCGGGGCAGTACTTC
>.|TRBJ1-5|.|TRBV18
CASSPPPGDQPQHF
TGTGCCAGCTCACCACCGCCCGGAGATCAGCCCCAGCATTTT
>.|TRBJ1-2|.|TRBV2
CASSAPGRSYGYTF
TGTGCCAGCAGTGCGCCAGGCCGTAGCTATGGCTACACCTTC
>.|TRBJ2-3|.|TRBV28
CASRLQVTDTQYF
TGTGCCAGCAGGCTGCAGGTCACAGATACGCAGTATTTT
>.|TRBJ2-3|once|TRBV28
CASSLRGGSTDTQYF
TGTGCCAGCAGTTTAAGGGGGGGTAGCACAGATACGCAGTATTTT
>TRBD1|TRBJ1-6|.|TRBV28
CASSQGVGSPLHF
TGTGCCAGCAGTCAGGGGGTAGGTTCACCCCTCCACTTT
>.|TRBJ2-7|.|TRBV5-1
CASSLEPGLFVEQYF
TGCGCCAGCAGCTTGGAACCGGGACTGTTTGTCGAGCAGTACTTC
>TRBD1|TRBJ1-1|.|TRBV9
CASSRQGYTEAFF
TGTGCCAGCAGCAGACAGGGATACACTGAAGCTTTCTTT
>TRBD1|TRBJ2-5|.|TRBV7-2
CASSSTRGPQETQYF
TGTGCCAGCAGCTCGACCAGGGGGCCCCAAGAGACCCAGTACTTC
>.|TRBJ2-5|.|TRBV10-3
CAISPRGAEETQYF
TGTGCCATCAGCCCCAGGGGGGCGGAAGAGACCCAGTACTTC
>TRBD2|TRBJ2-7|.|TRBV5-8
CASSFLGGRVVYEQYF
TGTGCCAGCAGCTTTCTTGGCGGGAGAGTGGTCTACGAGCAGTACTTC
>.|TRBJ1-1|.|TRBV5-1
CASSLAGGNTEAFF
TGCGCCAGCAGCTTGGCGGGGGGGAACACTGAAGCTTTCTTT
>.|TRBJ1-6|.|TRBV7-8
CASSLLVGESPLHF
TGTGCCAGCAGCCTCCTCGTGGGAGAATCACCCCTCCACTTT
>.|TRBJ2-2|.|TRBV7-8
CASSLGGTGELFF
TGTGCCAGCAGCTTAGGAGGGACCGGGGAGCTGTTTTTT
>TRBD1|TRBJ1-2|few|TRBV18
CASSPPGQGSYGYTF
TGTGCCAGCTCACCACCGGGACAGGGGTCCTATGGCTACACCTTC
>TRBD2|TRBJ2-7|.|TRBV5-4
CASSLGGAGAFYEQYF
TGTGCCAGCAGCTTGGGGGGCGCGGGAGCATTCTACGAGCAGTACTTC
>.|TRBJ2-5|.|TRBV19
CASRGAGRAQYF
TGTGCCAGTAGGGGAGCCGGACGGGCCCAGTACTTC
>TRBD1|TRBJ1-6|.|TRBV9
CASSVSTGANSPLHF
TGTGCCAGCAGCGTATCGACAGGGGCTAATTCACCCCTCCACTTT
>.|TRBJ2-1|.|TRBV6-2/TRBV6-3
CASSPPAGVQFF
TGTGCCAGCAGCCCTCCAGCAGGGGTCCAGTTCTTC
>.|TRBJ1-1|.|TRBV5-6
CASSFASRGAFF
TGTGCCAGCAGCTTCGCCTCCCGGGGAGCTTTCTTT
>.|TRBJ1-6|.|TRBV9
CASSAQVYSSYNSPLHF
TGTGCCAGCAGCGCACAGGTTTACAGCTCCTATAATTCACCCCTCCACTTT
>TRBD2|TRBJ2-1|.|TRBV11-2
CASSFGGLAGANEQFF
TGTGCCAGCAGCTTTGGGGGACTAGCGGGAGCGAATGAGCAGTTCTTC
>TRBD2|TRBJ2-1|few|TRBV27
CASSLRSGSLYEQFF
TGTGCCAGCAGTTTGAGAAGCGGGAGCCTCTATGAGCAGTTCTTC
>.|TRBJ2-3|once|TRBV14
CASSLLTASTDTQYF
TGTGCCAGCAGCCTTCTGACAGCAAGCACAGATACGCAGTATTTT